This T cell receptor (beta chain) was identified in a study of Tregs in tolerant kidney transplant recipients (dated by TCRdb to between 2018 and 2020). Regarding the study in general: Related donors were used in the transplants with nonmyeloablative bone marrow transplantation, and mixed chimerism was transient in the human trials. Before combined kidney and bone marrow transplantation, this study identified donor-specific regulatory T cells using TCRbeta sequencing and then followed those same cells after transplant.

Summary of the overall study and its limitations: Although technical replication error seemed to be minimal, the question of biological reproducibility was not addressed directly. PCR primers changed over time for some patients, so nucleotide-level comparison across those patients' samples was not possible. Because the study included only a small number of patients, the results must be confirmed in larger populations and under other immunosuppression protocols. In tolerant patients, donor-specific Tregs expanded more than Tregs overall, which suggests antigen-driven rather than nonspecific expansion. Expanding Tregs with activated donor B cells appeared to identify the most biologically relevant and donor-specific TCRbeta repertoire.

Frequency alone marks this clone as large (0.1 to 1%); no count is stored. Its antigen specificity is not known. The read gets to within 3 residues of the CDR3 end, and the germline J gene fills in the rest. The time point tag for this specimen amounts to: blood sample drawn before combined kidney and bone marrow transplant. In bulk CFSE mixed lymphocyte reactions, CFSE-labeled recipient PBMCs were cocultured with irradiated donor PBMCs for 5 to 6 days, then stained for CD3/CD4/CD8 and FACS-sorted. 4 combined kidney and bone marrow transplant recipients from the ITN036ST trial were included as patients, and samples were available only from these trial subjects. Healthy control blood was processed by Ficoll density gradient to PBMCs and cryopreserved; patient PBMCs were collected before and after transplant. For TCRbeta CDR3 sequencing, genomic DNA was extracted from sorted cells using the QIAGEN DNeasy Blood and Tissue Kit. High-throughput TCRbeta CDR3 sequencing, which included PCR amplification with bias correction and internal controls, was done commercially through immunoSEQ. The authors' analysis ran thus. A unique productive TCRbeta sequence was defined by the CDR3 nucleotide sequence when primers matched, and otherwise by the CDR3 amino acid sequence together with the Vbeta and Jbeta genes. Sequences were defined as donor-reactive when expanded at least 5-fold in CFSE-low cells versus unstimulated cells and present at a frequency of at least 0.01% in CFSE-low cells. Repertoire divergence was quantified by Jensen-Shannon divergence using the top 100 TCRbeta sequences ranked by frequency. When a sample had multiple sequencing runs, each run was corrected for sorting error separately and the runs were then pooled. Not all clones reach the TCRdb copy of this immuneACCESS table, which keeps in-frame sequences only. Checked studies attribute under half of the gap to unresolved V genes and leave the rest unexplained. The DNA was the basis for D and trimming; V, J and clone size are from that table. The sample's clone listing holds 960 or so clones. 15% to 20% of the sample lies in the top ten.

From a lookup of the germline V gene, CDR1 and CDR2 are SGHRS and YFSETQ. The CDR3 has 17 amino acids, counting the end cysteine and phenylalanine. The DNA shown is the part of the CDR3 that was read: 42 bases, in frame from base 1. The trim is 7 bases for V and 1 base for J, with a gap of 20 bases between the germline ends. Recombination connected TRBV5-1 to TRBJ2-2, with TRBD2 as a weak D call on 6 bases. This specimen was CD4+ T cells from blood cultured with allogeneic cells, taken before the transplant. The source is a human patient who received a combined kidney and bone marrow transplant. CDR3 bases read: TGCGCCAGCCACCTACGGGGTCGGGGGAAGAACACCGGGGAG. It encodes CASHLRGRGKNTGE. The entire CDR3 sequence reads CASHLRGRGKNTGELFF.